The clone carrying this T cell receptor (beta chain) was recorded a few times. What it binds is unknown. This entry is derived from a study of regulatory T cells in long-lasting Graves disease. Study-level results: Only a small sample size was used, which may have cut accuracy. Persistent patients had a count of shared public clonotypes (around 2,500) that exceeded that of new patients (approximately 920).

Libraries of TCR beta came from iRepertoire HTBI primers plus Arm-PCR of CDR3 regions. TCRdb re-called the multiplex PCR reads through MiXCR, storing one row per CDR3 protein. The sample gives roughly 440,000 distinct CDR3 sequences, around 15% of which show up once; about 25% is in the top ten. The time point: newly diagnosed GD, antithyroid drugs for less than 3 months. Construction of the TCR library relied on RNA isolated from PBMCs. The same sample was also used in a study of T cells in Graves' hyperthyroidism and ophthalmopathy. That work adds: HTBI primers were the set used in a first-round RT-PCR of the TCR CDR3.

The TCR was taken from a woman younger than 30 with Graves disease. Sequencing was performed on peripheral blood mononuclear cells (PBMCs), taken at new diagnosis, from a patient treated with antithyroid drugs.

In DNA, the CDR3 is TGTGCCAGTAGTATTGGTCTTCTTGGGGAGACCCAGTACTTC. This encodes CASSIGLLGETQYF. The chain links TRBV19 to TRBJ2-5; D remains ambiguous. Germline V CDR1 and CDR2: LNHDA, SQIVND (reference sequence). Trimming shortened V by 3 bases and J by 5 bases, and 13 bases separated the two germline ends. This CDR3 is built from 14 residues.